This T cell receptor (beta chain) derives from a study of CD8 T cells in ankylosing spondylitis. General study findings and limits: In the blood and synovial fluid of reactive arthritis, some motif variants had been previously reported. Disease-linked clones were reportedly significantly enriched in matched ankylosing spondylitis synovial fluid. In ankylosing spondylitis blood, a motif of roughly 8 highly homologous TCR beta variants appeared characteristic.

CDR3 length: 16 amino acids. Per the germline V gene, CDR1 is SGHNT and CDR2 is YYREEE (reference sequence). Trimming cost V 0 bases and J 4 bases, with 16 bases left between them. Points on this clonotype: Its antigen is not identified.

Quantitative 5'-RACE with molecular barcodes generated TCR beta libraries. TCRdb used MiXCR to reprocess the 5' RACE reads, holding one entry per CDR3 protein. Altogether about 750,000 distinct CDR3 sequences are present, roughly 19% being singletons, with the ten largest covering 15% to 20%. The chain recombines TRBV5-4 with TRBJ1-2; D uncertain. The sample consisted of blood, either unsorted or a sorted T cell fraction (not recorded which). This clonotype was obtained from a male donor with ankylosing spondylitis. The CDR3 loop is CASSLVAASSLYGYTF. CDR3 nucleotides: TGTGCCAGCAGCTTGGTCGCTGCATCCTCCCTCTATGGCTACACCTTC.